This TCR beta chain is drawn from a study of shared clonotypes between healthy human individuals. Study conclusions and caveats: Shared across several donors were roughly 5.3% of the naive CD4 clonotypes. At large depth, rarefaction still showed sorted-subset sequencing to be incomplete.

For this clone: Its antigen is undetermined.

Replicate PCRs run on sorted subsets employed approximately 200 ng DNA, 30,000 to 35,000 T cell genomes. TCRdb's copy holds only in-frame clones and misses some; the assay was immunoSEQ multiplex PCR. The sample carries about 2.1 million clones, roughly 91% recorded once. The germline V and J ends were trimmed by 3 bases and 0 bases, with 16 bases remaining between them. Per germline, CDR1 SGDLS and CDR2 YYNGEE. The CDR3 runs to 17 residues. Terminally differentiated effector memory CD45RA+ cells were excluded from the naive CD8 cells, which were CD45RO-negative and positively selected for CCR7. The sample comprised naive CD8+ T cells from PBMCs. This TCR was recovered from a man aged 18-30 years in good health. Some clones in this sample may be carry-over from other donors' samples. The chain joins TRBV9 to TRBJ2-1, with a possible D match to TRBD2 (6 bases). CDR3 DNA: TGTGCCAGCAGCGAGTCGGGAGTAACCTTCTCCTACAATGAGCAGTTCTTC. Encoded protein: CASSESGVTFSYNEQFF.